What follows are 21 T cell receptor beta chains derived from one specimen sequenced in a study of blood T cell repertoires in COVID-19. TCRdb's copy holds only in-frame clones and misses some; the assay was immunoSEQ multiplex PCR. Here the sample spans 95,000 to 120,000 clones, less than 85% being singletons. The sequencing sample was made of peripheral blood. The receptor set was obtained from a human donor in a cohort sampled during active COVID-19.

This clone appeared a few times. CDR3 in amino acids: CASSIDRPVGQPQHF. For the CDR3, the DNA is TGTGCCAGTAGTATAGACCGGCCTGTCGGGCAGCCCCAGCATTTT. The rearrangement joins TRBV19 to TRBJ1-5; D unclear. The CDR3 spans 15 residues. Germline CDR1 and CDR2: LNHDA and SQIVND (reference sequence). Between the trimmed V and J ends, which lost 0 bases and 7 bases, there was a span of 13 bases. The full variable domain, its missing parts supplied by reference TRBV19 and TRBJ1-5, is DGGITQSPKYLFRKEGQNVTLSCEQNLNHDAMYWYRQDPGQGLRLIYYSQIVNDFQKGDIAEGYSVSREKKESFPLTVTSAQKNPTAFYLCASSIDRPVGQPQHFGDGTRLSIL.

J is TRBJ1-2 and V is TRBV12-3 or TRBV12-4, with D uncertain. V was trimmed by 1 base and J by 5 bases, leaving 8 bases between them. CDR3 length equals 13 residues. This chain's CDR3 is CASSLVPEYGYTF. CDR3 nucleotides: TGTGCCAGCAGTTTAGTACCAGAATATGGCTACACCTTC.

The chain employs TRBV5-5 and TRBJ1-5, with unresolved D. The germline V gene has CDR1 SGHKS and CDR2 YYEKEE (reference sequence). V was pared by 0 bases and J by 9 bases, with 22 bases between. The CDR3 loop spans 17 amino acids. The CDR3 nucleotides are TGTGCCAGCAGCTTGGAGGTCGGCAGAGGGTTCTACGGGCCCCAGCATTTT. It yields the protein CASSLEVGRGFYGPQHF.

The chain couples TRBV7-2 to TRBJ1-2, with 7 bases lining up with TRBD1. CDR1 and CDR2 (germline): SGHTA, FQGNSA. The CDR3 runs to 15 residues. The ends lost 2 bases at V and 2 bases at J; junction bases unmatched: 5. The CDR3 sequence is CASSLRDRVNYGYTF. CDR3 coding DNA: TGTGCCAGCAGCTTAAGGGACAGAGTCAACTATGGCTACACCTTC.

The CDR3 nucleotides are TGTGCCAGCCGAGGGACAGGGCCACGTTACGGCTACACCTTC. The encoded protein is CASRGTGPRYGYTF. The genes are TRBV28 and TRBJ1-2; 9 bases agree with TRBD1. The CDR3 totals 14 residues. The J segment lost 8 bases and the V segment lost 8 bases, leaving 12 bases of the junction unmatched. Germline V gene sequence: CDR1 MDHEN, CDR2 SYDVKM.

The V gene is TRBV6-5, the J gene TRBJ1-2; TRBD1 agrees at 12 bases. Trimming cost V 8 bases and J 7 bases; bases outside gene matches: 5. Germline V gene data show CDR1 as MNHEY and CDR2 as SVGAGI. CDR3 length: 13 amino acids. CDR3 residues: CASAGTGGFGYTF. The CDR3 DNA sequence: TGTGCCAGCGCCGGGACAGGGGGCTTTGGCTACACCTTC.

The rearrangement links TRBV19 to TRBJ2-2, with 10 bases lining up with TRBD2. The CDR3 sequence is 19 residues long. V was pared by 1 base and J by 5 bases, with 13 bases of the junction left unmatched. The germline CDR1 and CDR2 sequences are LNHDA and SQIVND (reference sequence). The CDR3 DNA reads as TGTGCCAGTAGTATAGGGAGGCTAGCGGGGGCTACCGGGACCGGGGAGCTGTTTTTT. Translating it yields CASSIGRLAGATGTGELFF.

This chain uses TRBV23-1 with TRBJ1-3, with D possibly TRBD1 on 6 matching bases. TRBV23-1 is an ORF for which the function is uncertain. Trimming pared 2 bases from V and 0 bases from J, leaving 11 bases between. The CDR3 totals 16 residues. CDR3 DNA sequence: TGCGCCAGCAGTCAAGGGACAACAAGCTCTGGAAACACCATATATTTT. As protein: CASSQGTTSSGNTIYF.

This clone has a single count. The sample has other DNA sequences that encode this CDR3 too. CDR3 protein: CASSYSGVQPQHF. CDR3 DNA sequence: TGTGCCAGCAGTTACTCTGGAGTTCAGCCCCAGCATTTT. The V and J genes are TRBV6-5 and TRBJ1-5; D gene uncertain. CDR3 length: 13 residues. V lost 0 bases to trimming and J lost 6 bases, with 6 bases between them. Germline lookup yields CDR1 MNHEY and CDR2 SVGAGI.

The CDR3 DNA sequence: TGTGCCATCAGGGACAGGGGGGGGACAGATACGCAGTATTTT. It translates to CAIRDRGGTDTQYF. The V call is TRBV10-3, the J call TRBJ2-3, with 10 bases that match TRBD1. J was trimmed by 3 bases and V by 6 bases; bases with no gene match: 3. This CDR3 is 14 amino acids long. Germline-derived CDR1 and CDR2 are ENHRY and SYGVKD.

The chain couples TRBV9 to TRBJ1-4, with D possibly matching TRBD1 (6 bases). CDR1 is SGDLS, CDR2 YYNGEE, per germline. V was cut by 2 bases and J by 0 bases, with 11 bases left in between. The CDR3 length is 16 residues. CDR3 bases: TGTGCCAGCAGCGTCGGGACACTTTCAACTAATGAAAAACTGTTTTTT. Translated, it gives CASSVGTLSTNEKLFF.

This sequence joins TRBV6-2 or TRBV6-3 and TRBJ2-5, with D possibly being TRBD1 (5 bases). This CDR3 has 15 amino acids. Trimming took 5 bases from V and 2 from J, leaving 15 bases between them. The germline V gene has CDR1 MNHEY and CDR2 SVGEGT. This CDR3 is CASSPGTGLQETQYF. DNA of the CDR3: TGTGCCAGCAGTCCGGGTACAGGTCTACAAGAGACCCAGTACTTC.

The chain joins TRBV7-2 to TRBJ1-3; TRBD1 matches at 7 bases. V gave up 3 bases and J gave up 7 bases; unmatched junction bases: 6. Germline lookup yields CDR1 SGHTA and CDR2 FQGNSA. The CDR3 has 14 residues. The DNA of the CDR3 is TGTGCCAGCAGCTTCGACAGGGCGGTGAACACCATATATTTT. As protein: CASSFDRAVNTIYF.

The J gene is TRBJ2-1, the V gene TRBV2; TRBD2 aligns across 9 bases. The CDR3 totals 19 residues. From germline, CDR1 is SNHLY and CDR2 FYNNEI. The ends lost 5 bases at V and 0 bases at J; junction bases unmatched: 14. The CDR3 is CASSHPSSSGIGSYNEQFF. The CDR3 DNA reads as TGTGCCAGCAGTCACCCCAGCTCTAGCGGGATAGGCTCCTACAATGAGCAGTTCTTC.

The chain joins TRBV7-2 to TRBJ2-1; TRBD1 might be the D (5 bases). Germline V gene sequence: CDR1 SGHTA, CDR2 FQGNSA. This CDR3 has 13 amino acids. Trimming removed 2 bases from V and 12 bases from J, with 14 bases in between. The CDR3: CASSLPQDLGQFF. Here the CDR3 DNA reads TGTGCCAGCAGCTTACCACAGGATCTCGGGCAGTTCTTC.

V is TRBV7-6 and J is TRBJ2-1, with 7 bases aligning to TRBD2. The germline gives CDR1 SGHVS, CDR2 FNYEAQ. The junction had 5 bases not matched to a gene; V was cut back by 2 bases and J by 10 bases. The CDR3 consists of 13 residues. This CDR3 is CASSLRLAYEQFF. CDR3 DNA sequence: TGTGCCAGCAGCTTAAGACTAGCCTACGAGCAGTTCTTC.

The V gene is TRBV7-3, the J gene TRBJ2-6, with TRBD1 matching 10 bases. J lost 0 bases, V lost 5 bases, and 4 bases had no gene match. The CDR3 has 17 amino acids. Germline CDR1 reads SGHTA; CDR2 reads FQGTGA. The CDR3 region has the DNA TGTGCCAGCAGCGCCGGGACAGGGGTCTCTGGGGCCAACGTCCTGACTTTC. Translating gives CASSAGTGVSGANVLTF.

This clone has only one observation. V is TRBV6-2 or TRBV6-3 and J is TRBJ2-3; possible D gene TRBD2, 6 bases. The V end lost 0 bases, the J end lost 3 bases, and 10 bases lay between the germline ends. The CDR3 has 15 residues. The germline gives CDR1 MNHEY, CDR2 SVGEGT. The CDR3 sequence: CASSYSIGTTDTQYF. CDR3 nucleotide sequence: TGTGCCAGCAGTTACTCGATCGGGACTACAGATACGCAGTATTTT.

The table lists this clone with a count of one. This rearrangement joins TRBV6-2 or TRBV6-3 to TRBJ2-7; maybe TRBD1 (6 bases). Trimming removed 0 bases at V and 2 bases at J, with 11 bases between. Germline CDR1 is MNHEY and CDR2 is SVGEGT. CDR3 length equals 15 residues. This chain's CDR3 is CASSYSTPGAYEQYF. The DNA for the CDR3 is TGTGCCAGCAGTTACTCAACCCCAGGGGCCTACGAGCAGTACTTC.

This clone was observed many times. CDR3 loop: CASSAMDRVSYNEQFF. Here the CDR3 DNA reads TGTGCCAGCAGCGCGATGGACAGGGTCTCCTACAATGAGCAGTTCTTC. The chain links TRBV9 to TRBJ2-1, with 8 bases lining up with TRBD1. Trimming at V came to 3 bases and at J to 0 bases, leaving 5 bases not matched to a gene. CDR3 length: 16 residues. Germline loops: CDR1 SGDLS, CDR2 YYNGEE.

Points on this clone: One end of the junction varies from germline; a read error may be responsible. This sequence joins TRBV13 and TRBJ2-4; 8 bases map to TRBD2. The germline V gene has CDR1 PRHDT and CDR2 FYEKMQ (reference sequence). CDR3 length equals 13 residues. CDR3 in DNA: TGTGCCAGCAGCATAGGACTAGCAAACATTCAGTACTTC. Translation: CASSIGLANIQYF.